These 23 T cell receptor beta chains were sequenced from one sample in a study of chemoradiotherapy in HPV16-positive cancers. Generated by immunoSEQ multiplex PCR, the TCRdb table keeps only in-frame clones and is missing some. The sample records some 17,000 clones, approximately 91% being singletons. Here the sequenced sample was blood, taken from a patient who underwent chemoradiotherapy. These receptors originate from a human donor with HPV-associated anogenital cancer.

The rearrangement joins TRBV5-1 to TRBJ1-2, with D perhaps TRBD1 (5 bases). Germline V gene lookup returns CDR1 SGHRS and CDR2 YFSETQ. Trimming left V 0 bases short and J 6 bases short, with 12 bases between. The CDR3 is 14 amino acids. CDR3 residues: CASSLDFQGNGYTF. In DNA, the CDR3 is TGCGCCAGCAGCTTGGACTTTCAGGGTAATGGCTACACCTTC.

V gene TRBV6-5 combines with J gene TRBJ2-5; no definite D call. The V end lost 0 bases, the J end lost 7 bases, and 3 bases lay between the germline ends. This CDR3 contains 11 residues. Germline CDR1 and CDR2: MNHEY and SVGAGI. The CDR3 DNA is TGTGCCAGCAGTTACTCGGGGACCCAGTACTTC. This translates into CASSYSGTQYF.

V gene TRBV2 combines with J gene TRBJ1-4, with 7 bases aligning to TRBD1. V shed 7 bases, J shed 2 bases, and the junction held 16 bases outside the gene matches. The CDR3 spans 18 residues. Per germline, CDR1 SNHLY and CDR2 FYNNEI. The CDR3 sequence: CASILDSRTGRTNEKLFF. CDR3 coding DNA: TGTGCCAGCATATTAGACTCCCGGACAGGCCGGACTAATGAAAAACTGTTTTTT. Combining the CDR3 with reference TRBV2 and TRBJ1-4 gives the whole variable domain EPEVTQTPSHQVTQMGQEVILRCVPISNHLYFYWYRQILGQKVEFLVSFYNNEISEKSEIFDDQFSVERPDGSNFTLKIRSTKLEDSAMYFCASILDSRTGRTNEKLFFGSGTQLSVL.

This chain uses TRBV7-2 with TRBJ1-1; D not certain. The CDR3 is 14 residues long. The germline V gene has CDR1 SGHTA and CDR2 FQGNSA. The ends were cut back, 2 bases at V and 2 bases at J, with 9 bases in the middle. The CDR3 sequence: CASSLLSVNTEAFF. In DNA, the CDR3 is TGTGCCAGCAGCTTACTTTCAGTTAACACTGAAGCTTTCTTT.

V gene TRBV6-5 combines with J gene TRBJ2-5, with TRBD2 matching over 8 bases. This CDR3 is built from 15 residues. The germline V gene encodes CDR1 MNHEY and CDR2 SVGAGI. The V segment lost 6 bases and the J segment 1 base; nucleotides outside the gene matches: 7. The CDR3 DNA is TGTGCCAGCAGCCGGAGCGGGGGAACCCAAGAGACCCAGTACTTC. It specifies CASSRSGGTQETQYF.

The rearrangement links TRBV5-1 to TRBJ1-6; 12 nucleotides align to TRBD1. Germline assignment: CDR1 SGHRS and CDR2 YFSETQ. The CDR3 is 18 amino acids. Trimming at V came to 4 bases and at J to 10 bases, leaving 15 bases not matched to a gene. The CDR3 region is CASSLGTGGAFGTSPLHF. As DNA, the CDR3 is TGCGCCAGCAGCCTCGGGACAGGGGGCGCCTTTGGAACGTCACCCCTCCACTTT. The whole variable domain, remainder taken from reference TRBV5-1 and TRBJ1-6, is KAGVTQTPRYLIKTRGQQVTLSCSPISGHRSVSWYQQTPGQGLQFLFEYFSETQRNKGNFPGRFSGRQFSNSRSEMNVSTLELGDSALYLCASSLGTGGAFGTSPLHFGNGTRLTVT.

The chain carries TRBV2 and TRBJ1-6; the match to TRBD1 covers 8 bases. The germline V gene encodes CDR1 SNHLY and CDR2 FYNNEI. After removal of 4 bases from V and 13 bases from J, the junction contained 12 bases not matched to a gene. The CDR3 spans 15 residues. CDR3 nucleotide sequence: TGTGCCAGCAGTGTCCCGTCAGGGGGCCTGCAGCCCCTCCACTTT. This gives the protein CASSVPSGGLQPLHF.

The rearrangement joins TRBV7-6 to TRBJ2-1, with D possibly TRBD2 on 6 matching bases. Trimming pared 5 bases from V and 0 bases from J, leaving 14 bases between. The CDR3 has 16 residues. In germline, CDR1 is SGHVS, CDR2 FNYEAQ. The CDR3 here is CASSTLAASSYNEQFF. DNA of the CDR3: TGTGCCAGCAGCACTTTAGCGGCGAGCTCCTACAATGAGCAGTTCTTC.

The chain uses TRBV5-1 and TRBJ1-2; 7 bases fit TRBD1. Germline loops: CDR1 SGHRS, CDR2 YFSETQ. The J segment lost 7 bases and the V segment lost 3 bases, leaving 9 bases of the junction unmatched. This CDR3 region has 14 residues. DNA for the CDR3: TGCGCCAGCAGCTCGGACAGGACTTCAGCTGGCTACACCTTC. Translation: CASSSDRTSAGYTF.

CDR3 sequence reads: CASSLVTGSGGELFF. DNA of the CDR3: TGCGCCAGCAGCTTGGTGACAGGGTCGGGCGGGGAGCTGTTTTTT. This chain joins TRBV5-1 and TRBJ2-2; 7 bases are a match to TRBD1. Germline lookup yields CDR1 SGHRS and CDR2 YFSETQ. The CDR3 length is 15 residues. The ends lost 0 bases at V and 7 bases at J; junction bases unmatched: 6. Full variable domain (rest looked up from reference TRBV5-1 and TRBJ2-2): KAGVTQTPRYLIKTRGQQVTLSCSPISGHRSVSWYQQTPGQGLQFLFEYFSETQRNKGNFPGRFSGRQFSNSRSEMNVSTLELGDSALYLCASSLVTGSGGELFFGEGSRLTVL.

V usage is TRBV12-5 and J usage is TRBJ1-1; D remains unclear. Looked up from germline, CDR1 is LGHNT and CDR2 is FRNRAP. V lost 0 bases to trimming and J lost 5 bases, with 10 bases between them. The length of the CDR3 is 14 residues. DNA for the CDR3: TGTGCTAGTGGTTTGGTACTATCTGGGACTGAAGCTTTCTTT. Translation: CASGLVLSGTEAFF.

The chain couples TRBV5-1 to TRBJ2-7, with TRBD1 identical over 10 bases. This CDR3 has 15 amino acids. Germline-derived CDR1 and CDR2 are SGHRS and YFSETQ. The V gene end was trimmed by 4 bases and the J gene end by 2 bases; junction bases not matched to a gene: 6. The chain's CDR3 is CASSRGTGVTYEQYV. Written as DNA, the CDR3 is TGCGCCAGCAGCCGAGGGACAGGGGTTACCTACGAGCAGTACGTC.

The V and J genes are TRBV7-2 and TRBJ2-7; D call uncertain. V was clipped by 1 base and J by 4 bases, with 2 bases between them. Germline lookup yields CDR1 SGHTA and CDR2 FQGNSA. CDR3 size: 11 residues. This CDR3 reads CASSLEYEQYF. The DNA for the CDR3 is TGTGCCAGCAGCTTAGAATACGAGCAGTACTTC.

The chain uses TRBV2 and TRBJ2-5, with unresolved D. V was shortened by 7 bases and J by 2 bases, with 14 bases between the two germline ends. This CDR3 has 14 residues. Germline V gene data show CDR1 as SNHLY and CDR2 as FYNNEI. Written as DNA, the CDR3 is TGTGCCAGCACCCCTACTACGTTACAAGAGACCCAGTACTTC. The encoded protein is CASTPTTLQETQYF.

The chain employs TRBV19 and TRBJ2-7, with 8 bases matching TRBD2. CDR1 is LNHDA, CDR2 SQIVND, per germline (reference sequence). The CDR3 totals 15 residues. The V segment lost 6 bases and the J segment 7 bases; nucleotides outside the gene matches: 14. This CDR3 reads CASRPLTGGPEEQYF. The CDR3 DNA follows: TGTGCCAGTAGACCTCTCACGGGGGGGCCGGAAGAGCAGTACTTC.

This sequence joins TRBV6-5 and TRBJ1-4; a possible D gene is TRBD1 (6 bases). The CDR3 has 14 residues. From germline, CDR1 is MNHEY and CDR2 SVGAGI. V lost 4 bases to trimming and J lost 7 bases, with 13 bases between them. The CDR3 region has the DNA TGTGCCAGCAGTTCCCGCAGGGGAGCTGAAAAACTGTTTTTT. Residues: CASSSRRGAEKLFF.

The chain joins TRBV5-4 to TRBJ2-3; TRBD1 matches at 8 bases. The CDR3 has 15 residues. Germline-derived CDR1 and CDR2 are SGHNT and YYREEE (reference sequence). The V and J ends lost 4 bases and 4 bases, in that order; junction bases with no gene match: 8. For the CDR3, the DNA is TGTGCCAGCAGCGCGCATGCGACAGGGGCAGATACGCAGTATTTT. This gives the protein CASSAHATGADTQYF.

The chain joins TRBV19 to TRBJ2-3; no clear D. The CDR3 is made up of 14 amino acids. Germline CDR1 reads LNHDA; CDR2 reads SQIVND (reference sequence). Trimming pared 4 bases from V and 6 bases from J, leaving 14 bases between. This CDR3 reads CASSNRSPRDTQYF. In nucleotides, the CDR3 is TGTGCCAGTAGTAACCGGAGCCCGCGCGATACGCAGTATTTT.

This clone came up once. The CDR3: CASRDTYEQYF. For the CDR3, the DNA is TGTGCCAGCAGGGACACCTACGAGCAGTACTTC. The V call is TRBV6-1, the J call TRBJ2-7, with D tentatively TRBD1 (5 bases). Germline assignment: CDR1 MNHNS and CDR2 SASEGT. This CDR3 has 11 amino acids. Trimming left V 6 bases short and J 2 bases short, with 5 bases between.

The chain is built from TRBV2 and TRBJ1-5; D gene unclear. The CDR3 consists of 14 residues. V was trimmed by 4 bases and J by 3 bases, leaving 10 bases between them. Germline assignment: CDR1 SNHLY and CDR2 FYNNEI. This CDR3 reads CASSVNSPNQPQHF. The CDR3 DNA reads TGTGCCAGCAGTGTCAACAGCCCCAATCAGCCCCAGCATTTT.

The genes are TRBV27 and TRBJ2-2; D gene ambiguous. The V gene lost 7 bases and the J gene lost 5 bases, with 14 bases spanning the gap. The CDR3 covers 14 residues. The germline CDR1 and CDR2 sequences are MNHEY and SMNVEV (reference sequence). The DNA of the CDR3 is TGTGCCAGCACCCCGAGTTTTTGGACCGGGGAGCTGTTTTTT. Residues: CASTPSFWTGELFF.

The V call is TRBV18, the J call TRBJ1-2, with 7 bases lining up with TRBD1. This CDR3 contains 17 residues. V was pared by 3 bases and J by 8 bases, with 18 bases of the junction left unmatched. Germline-derived CDR1 and CDR2 are KGHSH and LQKENI. CDR3 protein: CASSPQQSELQGTGYTF. The DNA for the CDR3 is TGTGCCAGCTCACCCCAACAATCGGAGTTACAGGGGACCGGCTACACCTTC.

This chain uses TRBV14 with TRBJ1-4; D gene unclear. V lost 3 bases, J lost 0 bases, and 8 bases lay in between. Germline V lookup: CDR1 SGHDN, CDR2 FVKESK. There are 15 residues in the CDR3. CDR3 region: CASSHFSPTNEKLFF. CDR3 coding DNA: TGTGCCAGCAGCCACTTTAGTCCAACTAATGAAAAACTGTTTTTT.